These T cell receptor beta chains were read from a single sample in a study of blood T cells in healthy people across ages. TCRdb re-derived calls from the 5' RACE reads in MiXCR, one entry per CDR3 protein. The sample yields around 1.7 million distinct CDR3 sequences, 25% to 30% seen once. Sequencing was done on a sample of blood. The origin of the receptors is a woman in her twenties or thirties in good health. The CDR3 runs from the conserved cysteine through the conserved F or W. Fields, in order: clone size, J gene, V gene, D gene, CDR3 protein, CDR3 DNA. A D gene is named only where the DNA matches it firmly. Rows give clone size only sometimes, using once, few, many, or a class for an expanded clone.

.	TRBJ2-1	TRBV6-1	TRBD2	CASRGVPGLPLEQFF	TGTGCCAGCCGGGGGGTCCCGGGACTACCCCTAGAGCAGTTCTTC
.	TRBJ1-6	TRBV27	TRBD1	CASIWQGAGNSPLHF	TGTGCCAGCATTTGGCAGGGGGCTGGGAATTCACCCCTCCACTTT
.	TRBJ2-7	TRBV6-2/TRBV6-3	TRBD1	CASRWTGNEQYF	TGTGCCAGCAGATGGACAGGAAACGAGCAGTACTTC
few	TRBJ2-7	TRBV7-2	.	CASSFRRELYHEQYF	TGTGCCAGCAGCTTCCGACGGGAGCTATACCACGAGCAGTACTTC
.	TRBJ2-1	TRBV7-9	TRBD2	CASRSLAGDYEQFF	TGTGCCAGCAGGTCACTAGCGGGGGACTATGAGCAGTTCTTC
many	TRBJ2-2	TRBV29-1	.	CSVQTGELFF	TGCAGCGTTCAGACCGGGGAGCTGTTTTTT
once	TRBJ2-6	TRBV6-1	.	CASTLRAGANVRTF	TGTGCCAGCACCCTGAGAGCTGGGGCCAACGTCCGGACTTTC
.	TRBJ1-1	TRBV12-3/TRBV12-4	.	CASSLTSVPNTEAFF	TGTGCCAGCAGCCTTACCTCTGTCCCGAACACTGAAGCTTTCTTT
few	TRBJ2-7	TRBV28	TRBD1	CASSTWDRGSYEQYF	TGTGCCAGCAGTACCTGGGACAGGGGGTCCTACGAGCAGTACTTC
few	TRBJ2-7	TRBV5-6	TRBD1	CASSSLRTGTYEQYF	TGTGCCAGCAGCTCTCTCCGGACAGGTACCTACGAGCAGTACTTC
.	TRBJ1-1	TRBV3-1	.	CASSPQVSGGGTPYTEAFF	TGTGCCAGCAGCCCGCAAGTTTCCGGTGGAGGAACTCCGTACACTGAAGCTTTCTTT
few	TRBJ2-1	TRBV7-9	.	CASSGWEGGSYNEQFF	TGTGCCAGCAGCGGGTGGGAAGGGGGCTCCTACAATGAGCAGTTCTTC
.	TRBJ2-4	TRBV6-1	TRBD2	CASTGIAGEGTKNIQYF	TGTGCCAGCACGGGGATAGCGGGGGAAGGGACCAAAAACATTCAGTACTTC
few	TRBJ2-1	TRBV12-3/TRBV12-4	.	CASSLSGSTSGQFF	TGTGCCAGCAGTTTGTCCGGATCCACGAGCGGGCAGTTCTTC
.	TRBJ2-1	TRBV10-3	TRBD2	CAISESGAGDYNGQFF	TGTGCCATCAGTGAGTCCGGAGCGGGGGACTACAATGGGCAGTTCTTC
.	TRBJ2-7	TRBV5-6	.	CASSLVSGGVNEQYF	TGTGCCAGCAGCTTGGTTAGCGGAGGAGTAAACGAGCAGTACTTC
few	TRBJ1-5	TRBV20-1	.	CSARRMDGHQPQHF	TGCAGTGCTAGGAGGATGGACGGACATCAGCCCCAGCATTTT
few	TRBJ2-3	TRBV20-1	TRBD1	CSADPGQGITDTQYF	TGCAGTGCCGACCCGGGACAGGGAATCACAGATACGCAGTATTTT
few	TRBJ2-5	TRBV7-9	.	CASSHGGFGGQETQYF	TGTGCCAGCAGCCATGGTGGATTTGGGGGACAAGAGACCCAGTACTTC
.	TRBJ2-1	TRBV19	.	CASSTQGMDNEQFF	TGTGCCAGTAGTACACAGGGAATGGACAATGAGCAGTTCTTC
.	TRBJ2-7	TRBV18	.	CSSSPGGTYEQYF	TGTTCCAGCTCACCAGGAGGTACCTACGAGCAGTACTTC
.	TRBJ2-1	TRBV30	.	CAWSVDSVPSTNEQFF	TGTGCCTGGAGTGTAGATTCCGTACCCTCTACCAATGAGCAGTTCTTC
.	TRBJ1-5	TRBV20-1	.	CSARGGQGMNQPQHF	TGCAGTGCTAGAGGAGGGCAGGGTATGAATCAGCCCCAGCATTTT
.	TRBJ2-5	TRBV27	.	CASSPYTGLQYF	TGTGCCAGCAGTCCCTATACAGGGCTCCAGTACTTC
few	TRBJ2-3	TRBV7-2	TRBD2	CASSLSPSGGITDTQYF	TGTGCCAGCAGCTTATCCCCTAGCGGGGGAATCACAGATACGCAGTATTTT
.	TRBJ2-2	TRBV29-1	.	CSVVGQSTGELFF	TGCAGCGTTGTAGGGCAGAGCACCGGGGAGCTGTTTTTT
.	TRBJ2-2	TRBV11-1	.	CASSRGQTGGLFF	TGTGCCAGCAGCAGGGGTCAGACCGGGGGGCTGTTTTTT
few	TRBJ2-7	TRBV7-9	TRBD2	CASSGGLAGIYEQYF	TGTGCCAGCAGCGGAGGACTAGCGGGGATCTACGAGCAGTACTTC
.	TRBJ1-1	TRBV7-9	.	CASSLAESTEAFF	TGTGCCAGCAGCTTAGCGGAATCCACTGAAGCTTTCTTT
.	TRBJ1-4	TRBV7-2	TRBD1	CASSLFGRGTANEKLFF	TGTGCCAGCAGCTTATTTGGCAGGGGGACAGCTAATGAAAAACTGTTTTTT
few	TRBJ2-1	TRBV20-1	.	CSARVPRGSVDNEQFF	TGCAGTGCTAGAGTGCCCAGGGGCTCAGTAGACAATGAGCAGTTCTTC
few	TRBJ2-5	TRBV20-1	.	CSARGGFKTQYF	TGCAGTGCTAGAGGGGGTTTCAAGACCCAGTACTTC